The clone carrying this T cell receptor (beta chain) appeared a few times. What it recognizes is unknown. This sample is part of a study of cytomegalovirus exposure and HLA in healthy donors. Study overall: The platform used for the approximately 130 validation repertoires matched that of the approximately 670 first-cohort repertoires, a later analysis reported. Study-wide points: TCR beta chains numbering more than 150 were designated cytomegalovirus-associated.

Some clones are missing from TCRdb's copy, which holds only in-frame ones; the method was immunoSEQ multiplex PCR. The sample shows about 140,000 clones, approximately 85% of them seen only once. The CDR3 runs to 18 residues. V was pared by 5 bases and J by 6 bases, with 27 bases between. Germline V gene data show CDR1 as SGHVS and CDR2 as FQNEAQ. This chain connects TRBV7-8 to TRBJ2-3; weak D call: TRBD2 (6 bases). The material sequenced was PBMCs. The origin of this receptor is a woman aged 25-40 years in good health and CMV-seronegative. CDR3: CASSPPRRLARRGDTQYF. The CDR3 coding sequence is TGTGCCAGCAGCCCACCCCGCCGACTCGCCAGGAGGGGCGATACGCAGTATTTT.